This record concerns one TCR beta chain sequence. Its cognate antigen has yet to be identified. The junction differs from germline at one of its ends, possibly a read error. The sample is drawn from a study of cytomegalovirus exposure and HLA in healthy donors (TCRdb year 2017). Some background on the complete study: In an earlier analysis of several hundred of the donors, around 300 Gb of sequence data and 117 million unique TCR beta sequences from about 180 million T cells were reported. An early release covering over 500 HLA-typed donors comprised about 310 gigabases of sequencing data and approximately 80 million unique TCR sequences. Of the approximately 400 genotyped donors, roughly 80% fell in the genetic ancestry cluster associated with self-reported Caucasian donors. The study aimed to test whether cataloging public T cell receptors could reveal signatures of past pathogen exposure. The study used immunosequencing to profile the T cell repertoires of 666 subjects and linked those repertoires to cytomegalovirus serostatus. Besides the first cohort of 666 subjects, a separate validation cohort made up of over 95 different subjects was used. To predict cytomegalovirus infection status, the study combined high-throughput TCR immunosequencing, statistical association of individual TCRs with disease status, and machine learning. A later analysis re-examined previously published TCR beta repertoires from over 500 donors and added high-resolution HLA genotyping to investigate patterns of TCR occurrence. Rather than using new phenotypic data, the later analysis identified candidate immune exposures from TCR beta sequences and from how often those sequences occurred across donors. To decide whether each TCR beta V gene segment behaved as functional or pseudogenic, an earlier analysis of fewer than 750 of the donors relied on high-throughput TCR beta sequencing. Donor age, sex, ethnicity and CMV serostatus were compiled alongside the repertoire data. Genome-wide SNP genotypes for about three fifths of the roughly 670 donors were used in a later genetic analysis, which treated that subset as a discovery cohort. All discovery cohort repertoires had been generated on a single sequencing platform. HLA typing covered class I and class II loci at four-digit resolution. Typing coverage differed by locus: A, B, C, DRB1 and DQB1 were typed in roughly 620-630 donors, DQA1 in about 500, DPA1 in 600 to 610, and DPB1 in roughly 450. Five DR-DQ haplotypes were treated as single units for association and clustering because of strong linkage in the cohort. Across approximately 420 genotyped donors of the cohort, an average of about 240,000 unique TCR beta nucleotide sequences per donor were sequenced, and around 19% of those sequences were non-productive. General conclusions and limits of the study: In vitro tests confirmed that three of the cytomegalovirus-associated TCR beta chains recognize cytomegalovirus antigens. This cohort had only TCR beta chains sequenced, and the lack of alpha or paired-chain data limited which features could be detected. Cytomegalovirus status was reported to be diagnosed by the classifier with high specificity and sensitivity in both the original and validation cohorts. Specific HLA alleles were associated with over 15,000 TCR beta sequences at a false discovery rate of 0.05 in a later analysis. In a later analysis, TCR association rates were found to vary across HLA loci, with the most associated TCRs seen for DRB1 alleles and the fewest for HLA-C alleles. A group of highly shared sequence variants was considered likely to be a technical artifact of the sequencing pipeline. Strong co-occurrence of HLA alleles, especially DR and DQ, made assigning TCR associations to individual alleles difficult. Correlated functional status among segregating V segments might reflect linkage disequilibrium, but an unknown experimental factor could not be ruled out. According to a later genetic analysis, donors in an Asian-associated ancestry cluster had fewer N-insertions in productive TCRs than the roughly 700-donor mean. Seventeen rarely observed V segments, including chromosome 9 orphons, were excluded from the earlier analysis of several hundred of the donors because counts were too low. In an earlier analysis of 587 of the donors, most TCR beta V segments appeared in productive rearrangements about 87% or about 30% of the time, broadly matching IMGT annotations. In a later analysis, HLA-associated TCR beta chains showed more clonal expansion and lower generation probabilities than non-associated chains that were equally common. Immune exposure information for the cohort was limited to CMV serostatus. In a later genetic analysis, a missense DCLRE1C variant was associated with V-gene and J-gene trimming of TCR beta chains, and the association was replicated in an independent cohort. A further reported finding was that TCR beta sequences accurately predicted the HLA-A and HLA-B alleles for most subjects in the first cohort. According to a later analysis, parvovirus B19, influenza, CMV and Epstein-Barr virus appeared linked to several top co-occurrence clusters. Sequencing depth was assumed to be roughly uniform across donors in the presence/absence analyses, though that assumption may not hold. Because HLA typing was missing for some donors at each locus, association tests included only the typed subset. Across donors, most TCR sequences were observed very rarely, whereas some public TCRs were present in many individuals. The study listed approximately 160 TCR beta chains as associated with cytomegalovirus. According to a later analysis, most CMV-associated TCR beta chains appeared to be HLA-restricted, and the HLA associations seemed to be driven largely by CMV exposure. It was suggested by the authors that the approach could potentially be generalized to other disease states and immunological phenotypes.

The library was built by means of the immunoSEQ multiplex PCR assay. For the multiplex PCR, a mixture combining 60 forward primers for TCR Vbeta segments and 13 reverse primers for TCR Jbeta segments was used. A multiplex PCR assay on genomic DNA amplified the CDR3 region of rearranged TCR beta genes. Amplified TCR beta libraries were sequenced as 87-base-pair reads on the Illumina HiSeq System. The authors' pipeline ran thus. A later analysis tallied around 87 million unique TCR beta chains across the 666 repertoires, and around 12 million of those chains were shared by two or more donors. Raw reads were error-corrected and collapsed into unique sequences by a nearest-neighbor algorithm in which closely related sequences were merged to remove PCR and sequencing errors. Alignment of CDR3 sequences to IMGT reference sequences was used to assign V, D and J gene segments. Each retained sequence needed at least a six-nucleotide match to both a V gene segment and a J gene segment. Rearrangements were classified as productive when the CDR3 lacked stop codons and remained in frame with V and J, and all other rearrangements were classified as non-productive. Following IMGT convention, CDR3 was defined as the stretch from the second conserved V-encoded cysteine up to the conserved J-encoded phenylalanine. The earlier analysis of about 640 of the donors excluded any sequence lacking an unambiguous match to a single V gene segment. In an earlier analysis of approximately 590 of the donors, V segments were called functional above 56.7% productive rearrangements and were called segregating when the between-donor standard deviation exceeded 5%. A statistical classification framework was built for diagnosing cytomegalovirus status from the catalog of TCR beta chain sequences. In a later analysis, V and J genes were assigned by comparing TCR nucleotide sequences against IMGT/GENE-DB human TR gene sequences. In a later analysis, CDR3 sequences and most-parsimonious VDJ recombination scenarios were assigned using the TCRdist pipeline. A later analysis defined each TCR beta chain by its CDR3 amino acid sequence plus V-gene family, and excluded reads lacking a unique V-gene family. A later analysis removed 592 highly shared, low-generation-probability nucleotide sequences to deal with suspected cross-contamination and a sequencing artifact. For each public chain, a later analysis derived a clonal expansion index from normalized ranks of inferred template counts within each repertoire. In a later analysis, generation probabilities were computed with a VDJ recombination model fitted to out-of-frame rearrangements, and the resulting probabilities were checked against IGoR. In a later analysis, TCR-TCR, TCR-HLA and TCR-CMV co-occurrence was scored with hypergeometric tests, and a repertoire-size bias correction was applied to TCR pairs. In a later analysis, false discovery rates were estimated by permuting HLA or CMV assignments 20 times. In a later analysis, co-occurring TCRs were grouped using DBSCAN, and TCRdist sequence similarity was added for clustering within HLA-allele-positive subsets. Repertoires with fewer than 30,000 or more than 120,000 public chains, plus five repertoires with anomalous nucleotide sharing, were excluded from co-occurrence clustering. TCRdb holds this immuneACCESS table with in-frame rearrangements only. Some clones are missing; in checked studies, unresolved V genes explain under half, and the rest has no known cause. V, J and clone size are those of that table, while D and trimming were read from the DNA. For this sample the table gives approximately 250,000 clones, of which 78% were detected only once. In total, the top ten clones hold about 0.45% of the sample.

The cohort comprised some 730 healthy bone marrow donors. All cohort members were sampled while nominally healthy, although unrecorded immune exposures were likely present. The donor tested CMV seronegative, placing the donor among the 352 seronegative members of the cohort. Each donor provided a peripheral blood sample, and peripheral blood mononuclear cells were used for TCR beta sequencing. The Qiagen DNeasy Blood Extraction Kit was used to extract genomic DNA from the blood cell samples. The sequenced material came from PBMCs. This sequence was found in a boy younger than 18 in good health and CMV-seronegative.

The sequence in DNA is TGTTCCAGCAGCTCACAGGGACCTAATGAAAAACTGTTTTTT. This encodes CSSSSQGPNEKLFF. The chain is made from TRBV7-9 and TRBJ1-4; matching of 6 bases hints at TRBD1 as the D gene. According to the germline V gene (reference sequence), CDR1 reads SEHNR and CDR2 reads FQNEAQ. The CDR3 holds 14 amino acids from the cysteine to the phenylalanine. Only the CDR3 DNA is retained, 42 bases long and in frame from the first base.